This record covers a single T cell receptor (beta chain). Its antigen remains unidentified. No much larger clone exists at a distance of one base, and base qualities are not known. These data come from a study of blood T cells in healthy people across ages (dated by TCRdb to between 2015 and 2016). Turning to the overall study: In model experiments, template switching captured roughly one uniquely barcoded TCR beta cDNA molecule for every two T cells. The study measured age-related changes in TCR beta repertoire diversity using deep sequencing normalized with unique cDNA molecular identifiers. Four age groups were formed from the donors: young (average approximately 15 years), middle-aged (around 39), aged (approximately 60) and long-lived (more than 75). Using the same blood draw, the study looked at two additional independent replicas of 1 million unique cDNA reads for two donors, one aged 18 to 30 and the other aged 80 or older.

What the authors observed across the whole study: Observed TCR beta diversity per million T cells fell roughly linearly with age, and a significant reduction was already apparent by age around 40. Donor CMV infection status was unknown, potentially confounding age-related changes in expanded clonotypes. Estimates of total diversity based on one million sequenced T cells were considered lower bounds and underestimates. There was a strong correlation between observed TCR beta diversity and the percentage of naive T cells measured by flow cytometry. Compared with the aged group, more naive CD4+ T cells, fewer expanded clones and increased TCR diversity were shown by the long-lived group, suggesting age selection. Because profiling used bulk unsorted PBMCs, naive and antigen-experienced compartments could not be compared conclusively.

The roughly 42 donors, aged about 6 to 95 years, were systemically healthy Caucasian individuals from Russia. Each donor gave 9 to 10 milliliters of peripheral blood, collected into EDTA-treated Vacutainer tubes. Ficoll-Paque density-gradient centrifugation was used to isolate PBMCs, with at least 7 million obtained per sample. Trizol reagent was used to extract total RNA from PBMCs, with at least 5.5 micrograms per sample. The percentages of naive CD45RAhigh/CD27high T cells were determined by flow cytometry on a PBMC aliquot from every donor. From the cysteine up to the phenylalanine, the CDR3 has a length of 11 residues. The entry retains the CDR3 DNA only, 33 bases that are in frame from base 1. Relative to germline, V is 6 bases shorter and J is 11 bases shorter, with 12 bases between their ends. To prepare the library, 5' RACE was applied. Instrument used: Illumina HiSeq 2500. A second PCR of roughly 6 to 12 cycles was run with a J-beta primer mix and a sample-barcoded 5' primer. Each TCR beta cDNA molecule received a unique molecular identifier from a template-switch 5' adaptor carrying 12 random nucleotides. At least 2.5 million CDR3-containing paired-end reads were obtained from each sample. First-strand cDNA was synthesized from all RNA with the Mint cDNA synthesis kit, primed by a TRBC-specific oligonucleotide. Following uracil-DNA glycosylase treatment, all cDNA underwent a first 18-cycle PCR with the universal primers M1SS and BC2_uni_R. The source study handled its data this way. Normalization of each sample was performed by random selection of 1 million high-quality reads, each carrying a distinct molecular identifier. Reads sharing molecular identifiers were discarded rather than binned into consensus sequences. MiTCR, with a Q25 quality threshold and the strictest error-elimination algorithm, was used for CDR3 identification, clonotype clustering and error correction. A nonparametric unseen species model with Euler transformation was used to estimate lower-bound total TCR beta diversity. TCRdb cleaned the public reads at Q25 with fastp, built clones with MiXCR and kept in-frame beta chains. Entries are consolidated by CDR3 protein sequence, retaining the most common genes and DNA. TCRdb's processing, not the authors', yielded these V and J calls. Here the sample has about 1 million distinct CDR3 sequences; approximately 25% occur a single time. Of the sample, about 0.72% falls within the top ten clones.

The same data also went into a second study, on T cells of mothers and their children. As the second paper documents: Nine systemically healthy Caucasian individuals served as donors, namely three mothers together with their six children. cDNA synthesis used all of the extracted RNA, with roughly 1.5 ug of RNA in each 15 ul reaction. In the second PCR, the M1S primer added sample barcodes and 2-4 random nucleotides. Over 9 million TCR beta CDR3 reads came from each mother, compared with approximately 3 million reads from each child. Thymic selection similarly shapes TCR recombination output in related and unrelated pairs, with minor effect from inherited differences. Normalized repertoire overlap in related mother-child pairs was always slightly higher than in unrelated mother-child pairs, but the difference was never significant. No persistent microchimeric T cell clones were found, with a detection sensitivity of 75 to 100 clones per million clonotypes. To look for features that set related mother-child pairs apart from unrelated individuals, the researchers ran deep NGS to compare the TCR beta repertoires of mothers and children. Mothers averaged roughly 40 +/- 4 years of age and children averaged roughly 10 +/- 4 years. After adapters were ligated using NEBNext reagents, the libraries underwent 100+100 nt paired-end sequencing on an Illumina HiSeq 2000. To prevent cross-contamination, the mother and child libraries were prepared a month apart and were sequenced in separate runs. Each donor had between about 500,000 and 2,100,000 distinct TCR beta clonotypes identified. Naive TCR beta clonotypes were estimated from low-frequency clonotypes matched to each donor's FACS-determined naive share, without sorting.

The sequence joins TRBV12-3 or TRBV12-4 to TRBJ2-3; no confident D gene assignment can be made. This clonotype was obtained from a girl aged 2 to 10 in good health. Material: blood. The base sequence is TGTGCCAGCAGCCTCACAGATGTGCAGTATTTT. Protein translation: CASSLTDVQYF.